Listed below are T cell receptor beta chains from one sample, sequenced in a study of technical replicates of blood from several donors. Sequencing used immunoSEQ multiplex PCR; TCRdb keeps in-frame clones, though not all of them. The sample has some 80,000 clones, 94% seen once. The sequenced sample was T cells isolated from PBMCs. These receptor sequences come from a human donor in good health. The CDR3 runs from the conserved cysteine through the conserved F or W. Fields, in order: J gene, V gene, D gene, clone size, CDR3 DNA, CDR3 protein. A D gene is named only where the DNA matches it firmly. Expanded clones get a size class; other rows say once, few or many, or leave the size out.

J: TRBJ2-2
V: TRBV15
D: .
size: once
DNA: TGTGCCACCAGCAGAGCGTTTTCCGGGGAGCTGTTTTTT
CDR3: CATSRAFSGELFF

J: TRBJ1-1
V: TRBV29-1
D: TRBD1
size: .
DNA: TGCAGCGCCTCCGGACAGGACAACACTGAAGCTTTCTTT
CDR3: CSASGQDNTEAFF

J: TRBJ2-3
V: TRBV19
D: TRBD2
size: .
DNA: TGTGCCAGTAGCGGACTAGCGGGAGGAGGAGATACGCAGTATTTT
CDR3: CASSGLAGGGDTQYF

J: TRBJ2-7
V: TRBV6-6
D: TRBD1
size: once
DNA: TGTGCCAGCAGTGTACTCGGGACAGGGTCCTACGAGCAGTACTTC
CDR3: CASSVLGTGSYEQYF

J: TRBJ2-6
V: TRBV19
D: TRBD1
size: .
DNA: TGTGCCAGTAACAATTTAACAGGGGGCTTAATCTCTGGGGCCAACGTCCTGACTTTC
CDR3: CASNNLTGGLISGANVLTF

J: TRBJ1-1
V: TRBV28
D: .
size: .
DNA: TGTGCCAGCAGTTTATCCCGCCGAGGGAGCACTGAAGCTTTCTTT
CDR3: CASSLSRRGSTEAFF

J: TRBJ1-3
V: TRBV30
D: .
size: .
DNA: TGTGCCTGGAGTCTGATCGGGGGGCAGGAAAACACCATATATTTT
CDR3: CAWSLIGGQENTIYF

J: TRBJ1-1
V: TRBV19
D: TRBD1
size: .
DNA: TGTGCCAGTAGTATAACAGGGGGCCTGACTGAAGCTTTCTTT
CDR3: CASSITGGLTEAFF

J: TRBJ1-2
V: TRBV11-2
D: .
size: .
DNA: TGTGCCAGCAGCTTAGAGGGCTCGGCTAACTATGGCTACACCTTC
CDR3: CASSLEGSANYGYTF

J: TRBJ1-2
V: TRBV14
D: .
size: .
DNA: TGTGCCAGCAGCCAAGTGGCTTATGGCTACACCTTC
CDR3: CASSQVAYGYTF

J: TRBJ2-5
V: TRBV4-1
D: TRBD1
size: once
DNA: TGCGCCAGCAGCCCAGGGACAGGGCGGACCCAGTACTTC
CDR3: CASSPGTGRTQYF

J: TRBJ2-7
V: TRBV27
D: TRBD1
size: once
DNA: TGTGCCAGCAGTTTAAAACCACGTCGACAGGGGACTTACGAGCAGTACTTC
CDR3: CASSLKPRRQGTYEQYF

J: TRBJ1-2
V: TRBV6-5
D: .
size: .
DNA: TGTGCCAGCATTCGGTCGGGGGGTGGGATCTATGGCTACACCTTC
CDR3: CASIRSGGGIYGYTF

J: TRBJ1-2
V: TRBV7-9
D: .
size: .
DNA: TGTGCCAGCAGCTTGGCAGCGGTTAACTATGGCTACACCTTC
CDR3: CASSLAAVNYGYTF

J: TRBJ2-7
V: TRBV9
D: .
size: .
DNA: TGTGCCAGCAGCGGGCAGCGGGCCTCCTACGAGCAGTACTTC
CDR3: CASSGQRASYEQYF

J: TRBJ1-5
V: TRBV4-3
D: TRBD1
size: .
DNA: TGCGCCAGCAGCCAAGAGACAGGGGGTAATCAGCCCCAGCATTTT
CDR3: CASSQETGGNQPQHF

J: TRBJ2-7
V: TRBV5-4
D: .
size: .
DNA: TGTGCCAGCAGCTTCGGTCCTTCTGAGCAGTACTTC
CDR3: CASSFGPSEQYF

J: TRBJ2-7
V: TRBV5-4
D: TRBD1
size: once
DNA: TGTGCCAGCAGTCATCCCGGGACAGGCTCCAACGAGCAGTACTTC
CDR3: CASSHPGTGSNEQYF

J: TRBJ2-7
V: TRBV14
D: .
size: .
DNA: TGTGCCAGCAGCCAAGATCGAGCCTTCTACGAGCAGTACTTC
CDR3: CASSQDRAFYEQYF

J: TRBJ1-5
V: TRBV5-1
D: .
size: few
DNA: TGCGCCAGCAGCCTGACAGGCAATCAGCCCCAGCATTTT
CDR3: CASSLTGNQPQHF

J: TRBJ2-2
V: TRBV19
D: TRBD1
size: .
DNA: TGTGCCAGTAGTATATCAGGGGGCGAGGATAGCACCGGGGAGCTGTTTTTT
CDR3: CASSISGGEDSTGELFF

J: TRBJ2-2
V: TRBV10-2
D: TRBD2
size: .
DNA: TGCGCCAGCATTGGGACTAGCGGGAGGAACGGGGAGCTGTTTTTT
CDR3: CASIGTSGRNGELFF

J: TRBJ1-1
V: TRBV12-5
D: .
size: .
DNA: TGTGCTAGTGGTTTGTTTGAGGGCCTTGGAGCTTTCTTT
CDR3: CASGLFEGLGAFF

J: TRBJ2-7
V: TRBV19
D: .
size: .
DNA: TGTGCCAGTAGTATAGGCGGCGCATTCTACGAGCAGTACTTC
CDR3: CASSIGGAFYEQYF

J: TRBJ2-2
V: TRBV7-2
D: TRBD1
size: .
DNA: TGTGCCAGCAGCTGGAGACAGGGTTCCGGGGAGCTGTTTTTT
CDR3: CASSWRQGSGELFF

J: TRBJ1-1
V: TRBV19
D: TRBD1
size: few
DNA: TGTGCCAGTAGTATCGACCAGGGGGGATCTGAAGCTTTCTTT
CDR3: CASSIDQGGSEAFF

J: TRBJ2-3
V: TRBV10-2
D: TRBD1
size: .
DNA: TGCGCCAGCAGTGAGTTCAGGGGGCGGACTACAGATACGCAGTATTTT
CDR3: CASSEFRGRTTDTQYF

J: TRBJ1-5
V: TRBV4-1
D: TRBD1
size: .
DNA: TGCGCCAGCAGCCCGACTCGGACAGGACTTTCACCCAATCAGCCCCAGCATTTT
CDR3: CASSPTRTGLSPNQPQHF

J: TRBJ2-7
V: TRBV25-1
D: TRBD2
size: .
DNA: TGTGCCAGCAGTGAGTCGGGTCTAGCGGGACTCGACGAGCAGTACTTC
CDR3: CASSESGLAGLDEQYF

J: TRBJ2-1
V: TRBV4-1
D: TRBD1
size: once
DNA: TGCGCCAGCAGCCAAGTACAGGGGGCCTTGAATGAGCAGTTCTTC
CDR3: CASSQVQGALNEQFF

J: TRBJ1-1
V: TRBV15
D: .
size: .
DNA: TGTGCCACCAGCAGTTTCATCGAAGCTTTCTTT
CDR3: CATSSFIEAFF

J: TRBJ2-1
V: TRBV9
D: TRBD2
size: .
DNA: TGTGCCAGCGGGACTAGCGGGATTCCCTACAATGAGCAGTTCTTC
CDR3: CASGTSGIPYNEQFF

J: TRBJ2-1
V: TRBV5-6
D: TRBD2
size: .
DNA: TGTGCCAGCAGCTCAGCGGGGGGAGATCCAAATGAGCAGTTCTTC
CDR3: CASSSAGGDPNEQFF

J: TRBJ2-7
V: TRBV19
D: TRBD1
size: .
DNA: TGTGCCAGTAGTGTCCGGGACAGGCATCCCTACGAGCAGTACTTC
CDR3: CASSVRDRHPYEQYF

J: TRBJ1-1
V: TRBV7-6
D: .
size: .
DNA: TGTGCCAGCAGCTGGGGAGGGACTGAAGCTTTCTTT
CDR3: CASSWGGTEAFF

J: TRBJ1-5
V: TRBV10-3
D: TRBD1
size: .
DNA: TGTGCCATCAGTGAAGAGGGGGCTGGGAGCAATCAGCCCCAGCATTTT
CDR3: CAISEEGAGSNQPQHF

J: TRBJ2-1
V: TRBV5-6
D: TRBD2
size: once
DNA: TGTGCCAGCAGCTCTCACCCGGGACTAGCGGGACTCTCCTACAATGAGCAGTTCTTC
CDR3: CASSSHPGLAGLSYNEQFF

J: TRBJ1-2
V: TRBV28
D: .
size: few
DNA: TGTGCCAGCAGTTTTCCTGGGGAGTTCTATGGCTACACCTTC
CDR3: CASSFPGEFYGYTF

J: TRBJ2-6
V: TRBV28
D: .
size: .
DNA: TGTGCCAGCAGTTTAATTGGGAAAGCGGCTGGGGCCAACGTCCTGACTTTC
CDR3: CASSLIGKAAGANVLTF

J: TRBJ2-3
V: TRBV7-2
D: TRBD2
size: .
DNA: TGTGCCAGCAGCACAGTAGCGGGCGACACAGATACGCAGTATTTT
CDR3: CASSTVAGDTDTQYF

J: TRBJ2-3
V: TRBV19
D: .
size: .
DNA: TGTGCCAGTAGTATCGGCGGGCGGACAGATACGCAGTATTTT
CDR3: CASSIGGRTDTQYF

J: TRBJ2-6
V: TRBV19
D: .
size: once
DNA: TGTGCCAGTAGTAACCGGGCTGGGGCCAACGTCCTGACTTTC
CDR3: CASSNRAGANVLTF

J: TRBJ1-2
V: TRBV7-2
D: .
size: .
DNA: TGTGCCAGCCGCCCTCCCGGGGGGGGCGGCTACACCTTC
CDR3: CASRPPGGGGYTF

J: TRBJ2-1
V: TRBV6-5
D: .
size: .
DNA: TGTGCCAGACCTGGGTGGGAGTTCGCCTACAATGAGCAGTTCTTC
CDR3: CARPGWEFAYNEQFF

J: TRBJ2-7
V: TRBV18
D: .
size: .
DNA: TGTGCCAGCTCACCAGGGACACACCTCTACGAGCAGTACTTC
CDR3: CASSPGTHLYEQYF

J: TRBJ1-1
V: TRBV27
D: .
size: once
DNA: TGTGCCAGCAGTTTCTTAGGACAGCTCATGAACGGGGGGTACACTGAAGCTTTCTTT
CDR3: CASSFLGQLMNGGYTEAFF

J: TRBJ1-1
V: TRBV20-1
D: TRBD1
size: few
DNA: TGCAGTGCTCACGGACAGGGTGAAGCTTTCTTT
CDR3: CSAHGQGEAFF

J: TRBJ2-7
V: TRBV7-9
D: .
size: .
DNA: TGTGCCAGCAGCTTAGCGCTGGCAGCCTACGAGCAGTACTTC
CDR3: CASSLALAAYEQYF

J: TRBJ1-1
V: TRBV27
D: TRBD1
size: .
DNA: TGTGCCAGCAGCTATAAGGACAGGGGAACTGAAGCTTTCTTT
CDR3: CASSYKDRGTEAFF

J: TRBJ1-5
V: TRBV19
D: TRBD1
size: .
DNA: TGTGCCAGTAGTCTAGGGACAGCCGAATTCCTCCTCAATCAGCCCCAGCATTTT
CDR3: CASSLGTAEFLLNQPQHF

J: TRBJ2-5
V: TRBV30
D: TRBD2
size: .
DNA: TGTGCCTGGATAGCGGGAGGGCCCACCCAAGAGACCCAGTACTTC
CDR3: CAWIAGGPTQETQYF

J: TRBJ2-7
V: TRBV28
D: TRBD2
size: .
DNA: TGTGCCAGCACCTTTAGCGGGAGAAGCTACGAGCAGTACTTC
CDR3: CASTFSGRSYEQYF

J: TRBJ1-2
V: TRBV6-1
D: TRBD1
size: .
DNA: TGTGCCAGCAGCAGCACCGGGACAGGCTATGGCTACACCTTC
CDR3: CASSSTGTGYGYTF

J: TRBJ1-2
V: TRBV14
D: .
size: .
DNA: TGTGCCAGCAGCCAAGAAAGGGGTCGCAACTATGGCTACACCTTC
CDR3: CASSQERGRNYGYTF

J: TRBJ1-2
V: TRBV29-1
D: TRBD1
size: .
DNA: TGCAGCGTTGGAGACAGGGGCGGCTATGGCTACACCTTC
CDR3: CSVGDRGGYGYTF